These T cell receptor beta chains were read from a single sample in a study of CD8+ T cells in alopecia areata. The data were produced by immunoSEQ multiplex PCR, yet TCRdb's version contains in-frame clones alone and is incomplete. This sample has about 140,000 clones, with about 86% found just once. Here the sequenced sample was CD8+ T cells sorted from blood, taken at week 4, from a patient treated with tofacitinib. The receptors originated from a human donor with alopecia areata. Each CDR3 is given with its conserved first and last residue. Fields, in order: CDR3 protein, CDR3 DNA, V gene, clone size, J gene, D gene. A D gene is named only where the DNA matches it firmly. Expanded clones get a size class; other rows say once, few or many, or leave the size out.

CASSQWGSSEKLFF,TGTGCCAGCAGCCAATGGGGGTCGAGCGAAAAACTGTTTTTT,TRBV7-9,.,TRBJ1-4,.
CASSMVAANNQPQHF,TGTGCCAGTAGTATGGTAGCGGCTAACAATCAGCCCCAGCATTTT,TRBV19,.,TRBJ1-5,.
CASSSLTYEQYF,TGTGCCAGCAGCTCTCTCACCTACGAGCAGTACTTC,TRBV7-9,.,TRBJ2-7,.
CSVVSGRGRDTDTQYF,TGCAGCGTTGTGAGCGGGAGAGGGAGGGACACAGATACGCAGTATTTT,TRBV29-1,.,TRBJ2-3,TRBD2
CASSTRERNTEAFF,TGTGCCAGCAGCACCAGGGAACGGAACACTGAAGCTTTCTTT,TRBV27,.,TRBJ1-1,.
CASSVEGGHSTDTQYF,TGTGCCAGCAGCGTAGAAGGAGGGCATAGCACAGATACGCAGTATTTT,TRBV9,.,TRBJ2-3,.
CASSLPSGTGVWETQYF,TGTGCCAGCAGCTTACCGTCCGGGACAGGGGTCTGGGAGACCCAGTACTTC,TRBV7-6,.,TRBJ2-5,TRBD1
CAIGSAGYNEQFF,TGTGCCATCGGATCAGCCGGCTACAATGAGCAGTTCTTC,TRBV10-3,.,TRBJ2-1,.
CASSLEGNTEAFF,TGTGCCAGCAGCCTTGAGGGGAACACTGAAGCTTTCTTT,TRBV11-2,.,TRBJ1-1,.
CASSEDSHYEQYF,TGTGCCAGCAGTGAGGACAGTCACTACGAGCAGTACTTC,TRBV25-1,.,TRBJ2-7,.
CASSSEATSGTDTQYF,TGTGCCAGCAGCTCAGAGGCGACTAGCGGAACAGATACGCAGTATTTT,TRBV7-9,.,TRBJ2-3,TRBD2
CASSLGTGAYEQYF,TGTGCCAGCAGCTTAGGGACAGGGGCCTACGAGCAGTACTTC,TRBV11-2,.,TRBJ2-7,TRBD1
CASSPWGGPETQYF,TGTGCCAGCAGCCCCTGGGGCGGACCAGAGACCCAGTACTTC,TRBV11-2,.,TRBJ2-5,.
CASSGANTGELFF,TGTGCCAGCAGTGGGGCGAACACCGGGGAGCTGTTTTTT,TRBV2,.,TRBJ2-2,.
CASSLDGAWDEQYF,TGTGCCAGCAGCTTGGACGGGGCCTGGGACGAGCAGTACTTC,TRBV5-4,.,TRBJ2-7,.
CASSLQSIYNEQFF,TGTGCCAGCAGCTTGCAATCGATATACAATGAGCAGTTCTTC,TRBV7-8,.,TRBJ2-1,.
CASSYEGGPGEQYF,TGTGCCAGCAGCTATGAGGGAGGGCCGGGGGAGCAGTACTTC,TRBV5-4,.,TRBJ2-7,TRBD2
CARGLGAFSDTQYF,TGTGCCAGGGGATTAGGGGCGTTTTCAGATACGCAGTATTTT,TRBV6-6,.,TRBJ2-3,.
CAISDDPDTQYF,TGTGCCATCAGTGACGACCCAGATACGCAGTATTTT,TRBV10-3,.,TRBJ2-3,.
CASSFGTSDAEQYF,TGCGCCAGCAGTTTCGGGACTAGCGATGCCGAGCAGTACTTC,TRBV5-1,once,TRBJ2-7,TRBD2
CASSVPEASSTDTQYF,TGTGCCAGCAGCGTACCGGAGGCTTCCAGCACAGATACGCAGTATTTT,TRBV7-9,.,TRBJ2-3,.
CASSYRGGDTEAFF,TGTGCCAGCAGTTACCGGGGCGGCGACACTGAAGCTTTCTTT,TRBV6-6,.,TRBJ1-1,.
CASSLRASGGTDTQYF,TGTGCCAGCAGCTTAAGGGCTAGCGGGGGCACAGATACGCAGTATTTT,TRBV11-2,.,TRBJ2-3,TRBD2
CAWSSGADEQFF,TGTGCCTGGAGTTCAGGGGCGGATGAGCAGTTCTTC,TRBV30,.,TRBJ2-1,.
CSVRRQGYEQYF,TGCAGCGTCCGCCGGCAGGGTTACGAGCAGTACTTC,TRBV29-1,.,TRBJ2-7,.
CASSSPLGGSLYNEQFF,TGTGCCAGCAGCTCCCCCCTCGGCGGGAGCCTCTACAATGAGCAGTTCTTC,TRBV11-2,.,TRBJ2-1,TRBD2
CAWITGDEQYF,TGTGCCTGGATCACAGGGGACGAGCAGTACTTC,TRBV30,.,TRBJ2-7,TRBD1
CASRGLSSYEQYF,TGTGCCAGCAGGGGACTTAGCTCCTACGAGCAGTACTTC,TRBV27,.,TRBJ2-7,.
CSVEWTGPPDTQYF,TGCAGCGTTGAGTGGACAGGGCCCCCAGATACGCAGTATTTT,TRBV29-1,.,TRBJ2-3,TRBD1
CASSLYSYEQYF,TGCGCCAGCAGCTTATACTCCTACGAGCAGTACTTC,TRBV5-1,.,TRBJ2-7,.
CASSRRGGLANTGELFF,TGTGCCAGCAGTCGCCGGGGGGGCCTGGCGAACACCGGGGAGCTGTTTTTT,TRBV27,.,TRBJ2-2,TRBD2
CASSHPKLAGSYEQYF,TGTGCCAGCAGCCACCCTAAACTAGCGGGATCCTACGAGCAGTACTTC,TRBV7-9,.,TRBJ2-7,TRBD2
CASSPPPQGRSYEQYF,TGTGCCAGCAGCCCTCCACCCCAGGGCCGGTCCTACGAGCAGTACTTC,TRBV7-9,.,TRBJ2-7,.
CASSLELGDTQYF,TGTGCCAGCAGCTTAGAGCTCGGGGATACGCAGTATTTT,TRBV7-3,.,TRBJ2-3,.
CASSLMIGNEQFF,TGTGCCAGCAGCTTAATGATCGGCAATGAGCAGTTCTTC,TRBV7-3,.,TRBJ2-1,.
CASSQPIEPDGQVQYF,TGCGCCAGCAGTCAGCCTATAGAACCCGACGGACAGGTCCAGTACTTC,TRBV23-1,.,TRBJ2-4,TRBD1
CASSLADSYEQYF,TGTGCCAGCAGCTTAGCCGACAGCTACGAGCAGTACTTC,TRBV7-9,.,TRBJ2-7,.
CSVALDGGEPYNEQFF,TGCAGCGTTGCCCTCGACGGCGGGGAACCTTACAATGAGCAGTTCTTC,TRBV29-1,.,TRBJ2-1,.
CAWNLGQGIYEQYF,TGTGCCTGGAATCTGGGACAGGGGATCTACGAGCAGTACTTC,TRBV30,.,TRBJ2-7,TRBD1
CASSPRDRYEQYF,TGTGCCAGCAGCCCTCGGGACCGCTACGAGCAGTACTTC,TRBV7-9,.,TRBJ2-7,.
CSVGGTSGNYEQYF,TGCAGCGTTGGCGGGACTAGCGGGAACTACGAGCAGTACTTC,TRBV29-1,.,TRBJ2-7,TRBD2
CASSWKTTGGNYNEQFF,TGCGCCAGCAGCTGGAAGACGACAGGGGGCAATTACAATGAGCAGTTCTTC,TRBV5-1,.,TRBJ2-1,TRBD1
CASTPMGSTEAFF,TGTGCCAGCACCCCCATGGGTAGCACTGAAGCTTTCTTT,TRBV2,.,TRBJ1-1,.
CASSDLQGSNTGELFF,TGTGCCAGCAGCGACCTACAGGGGTCGAACACCGGGGAGCTGTTTTTT,TRBV7-6,.,TRBJ2-2,TRBD1
CASSIREGFTQYF,TGTGCCAGTAGTATCAGGGAAGGATTTACGCAGTATTTT,TRBV19,.,TRBJ2-3,.
CASSGGRRLYEKLFF,TGTGCCAGCAGCGGGGGAAGACGGTTATATGAAAAACTGTTTTTT,TRBV7-6,.,TRBJ1-4,.
CASSLRTGRSTDTQYF,TGCGCCAGCAGCTTGCGCACGGGCAGGAGCACAGATACGCAGTATTTT,TRBV5-1,.,TRBJ2-3,.
CASIATRANTEAFF,TGTGCCAGCATCGCAACCCGAGCGAACACTGAAGCTTTCTTT,TRBV16,once,TRBJ1-1,.
CAWSVVGYEQYF,TGTGCCTGGAGTGTAGTGGGCTACGAGCAGTACTTC,TRBV30,.,TRBJ2-7,.
CATLYRNEQFF,TGTGCCACCCTCTACAGGAATGAGCAGTTCTTC,TRBV2,.,TRBJ2-1,.
CSAGTFSYEQYF,TGCAGCGCCGGGACTTTCTCCTACGAGCAGTACTTC,TRBV29-1,.,TRBJ2-7,.
CASSSTGGSGELFF,TGTGCCAGCAGCTCGACAGGGGGAAGCGGGGAGCTGTTTTTT,TRBV11-2,.,TRBJ2-2,TRBD1
CASSLDPTGEAFF,TGTGCCAGCAGCTTAGACCCGACAGGAGAAGCTTTCTTT,TRBV7-6,.,TRBJ1-1,.
CASSRGIRETQYF,TGTGCCAGCAGTAGGGGTATAAGAGAGACCCAGTACTTC,TRBV27,.,TRBJ2-5,.